A selection of T cell receptor beta chains follows, all from one sample in a study of early T cells in non-severe SARS-CoV-2 infection. MiXCR was run by TCRdb on the 5' RACE reads, yielding one entry per CDR3 protein. The sample consists of about 42,000 distinct CDR3 sequences, about 5.9% of them appearing once. This sample comprised whole blood, obtained at baseline. These receptors were collected from an adult who was a healthcare worker with PCR-confirmed SARS-CoV-2 infection or an uninfected control (not recorded which). Each CDR3 is given with its conserved first and last residue. The D gene is left open where the match is weak. The size of a clone is reported for some rows only, either as once, few or many, or as a class for expanded clones.

size	D	J	V	length	DNA	CDR3
many	TRBD2	TRBJ2-1	TRBV20-1	16	TGCAGTGCTAGAGCACTAGCGGGGGCCCTATACAATGAGCAGTTCTTC	CSARALAGALYNEQFF
-	-	TRBJ2-1	TRBV3-1	11	TGTGCCAGCAGCCATGGACCCGGGGAGTTCTTC	CASSHGPGEFF
many	TRBD1	TRBJ2-7	TRBV11-2	12	TGTGCCAGCAGTTTCCAGGGGGACGAGCAGTACTTC	CASSFQGDEQYF
-	-	TRBJ2-3	TRBV20-1	12	TGCAGTGCACGACAGGGCACAGATACGCAGTATTTT	CSARQGTDTQYF
-	TRBD1	TRBJ2-2	TRBV9	18	TGTGCCAGCAGCGAGGGGACAGGGGTCGCCCTGAACACCGGGGAGCTGTTTTTT	CASSEGTGVALNTGELFF
-	-	TRBJ2-7	TRBV7-2	13	TGTGCCAGCAGCTATATAGGCCAGGGAAACGAGTACTTC	CASSYIGQGNEYF
many	TRBD1	TRBJ2-7	TRBV12-3/TRBV12-4	15	TGTGCCAGCAGCCGTAGACGGGACAGGGGTTACGAGCAGTACTTC	CASSRRRDRGYEQYF
-	-	TRBJ1-5	TRBV30	11	TGTGCCTGGAGTGTAGGTCAGCCCCAGCATTTT	CAWSVGQPQHF
many	-	TRBJ2-7	TRBV3-1	15	TGTGCCAGCAGCCAAGACCCAGGGGGGAACTACGAGCAGTACTTC	CASSQDPGGNYEQYF
many	TRBD1	TRBJ2-5	TRBV18	15	TGTGCCAGCTCACCGTACCGGGACAGTCAAGAGACCCAGTACTTC	CASSPYRDSQETQYF
many	-	TRBJ1-1	TRBV7-9	15	TGTGCCAGCAGCTTAATACCAGGCGGGAACACTGAAGCTTTCTTT	CASSLIPGGNTEAFF
many	-	TRBJ1-2	TRBV20-1	11	TGCAGTGCTAGAGTCCCGCGAGGCTACACCTTC	CSARVPRGYTF
many	TRBD2	TRBJ2-3	TRBV7-2	16	TGTGCCAGCAGCTTATTGACTAGCGGGGGGGCAGATACGCAGTATTTT	CASSLLTSGGADTQYF
many	TRBD2	TRBJ2-7	TRBV11-3	15	TGTGCCAGCAGCTTAGTAGCGGGGGTTTTCTACGAGCAGTACTTC	CASSLVAGVFYEQYF
many	-	TRBJ2-2	TRBV28	14	TGTGCCAGCAGTTTTGGGGGGGCGGCCGGGGAGCTGTTTTTT	CASSFGGAAGELFF
many	-	TRBJ2-6	TRBV18	14	TGTGCCAGCTCAGCCCCAGGAACTACCAACGTCCTGACTTTC	CASSAPGTTNVLTF
few	TRBD2	TRBJ2-2	TRBV7-7	17	TGTGCCAGCAGCTTAAGGACTAGCGGGCCGAACACCGGGGAGCTGTTTTTT	CASSLRTSGPNTGELFF
-	TRBD1	TRBJ2-3	TRBV28	16	TGTGCCAGCAGTTTATGGACAGGGGGCCGGACAGATACGCAGTATTTT	CASSLWTGGRTDTQYF
many	TRBD1	TRBJ1-2	TRBV7-6	14	TGTGCCAGCAGCTTAGGACAGGGACCAGATGGCTACACCTTC	CASSLGQGPDGYTF
few	TRBD1	TRBJ1-2	TRBV20-1	14	TGCAGTGCGCAGGACAGGGCGTTTAACTATGGCTACACCTTC	CSAQDRAFNYGYTF
-	-	TRBJ2-7	TRBV28	13	TGTGCCAGCAGTTACGTAGAAGGCTACGAGCAGTACTTC	CASSYVEGYEQYF
many	-	TRBJ2-2	TRBV4-2	15	TGTGCCAGCAGCCGGGGGACCGCGAACACCGGGGAGCTGTTTTTT	CASSRGTANTGELFF
-	TRBD1	TRBJ2-5	TRBV2	14	TGTGCCAGCAGCTTCACAGGGGACAAAGAGACCCAGTACTTC	CASSFTGDKETQYF
few	TRBD1	TRBJ1-5	TRBV6-6	16	TGTGCCAGCAGTCAACCATCGACAGGGCCTAATCAGCCCCAGCATTTT	CASSQPSTGPNQPQHF